This TCR beta chain was sequenced during a study of CD8 T cells in Susac syndrome. V lost 3 bases and J 3 bases, leaving 11 bases between the germline ends. The CDR3 length is 14 residues. CDR1 is KGHSH and CDR2 is LQKENI in the germline V gene. With random hexamers, reverse transcription was performed on about 0.5 to 1 ug of RNA. TCR beta CDR3 was amplified by immunoSEQ multiplex PCR. This amplification extended across 54 Vbeta and 13 Jbeta segments. TCRdb passed the immunoSEQ multiplex PCR reads through MiXCR, listing each CDR3 protein once. The top ten hold about 0.1% of the sample, which has 150,000 to 200,000 distinct CDR3 sequences, roughly 94% seen once. The multiple sclerosis controls consisted of treatment-naive patients with relapsing-remitting disease, either stable or active. The authors negatively isolated CD8+ and CD4+ T cells and FACS-enriched TEMRA cells.

This TCR came from a human donor with multiple sclerosis. The chain couples TRBV18 to TRBJ1-2, with D uncertain. The sequenced sample consisted of CD4+ T cells from PBMCs. The CDR3 region is CASSPSTLDYGYTF. CDR3 bases: TGTGCCAGCTCACCGTCGACCTTAGACTATGGCTACACCTTC.